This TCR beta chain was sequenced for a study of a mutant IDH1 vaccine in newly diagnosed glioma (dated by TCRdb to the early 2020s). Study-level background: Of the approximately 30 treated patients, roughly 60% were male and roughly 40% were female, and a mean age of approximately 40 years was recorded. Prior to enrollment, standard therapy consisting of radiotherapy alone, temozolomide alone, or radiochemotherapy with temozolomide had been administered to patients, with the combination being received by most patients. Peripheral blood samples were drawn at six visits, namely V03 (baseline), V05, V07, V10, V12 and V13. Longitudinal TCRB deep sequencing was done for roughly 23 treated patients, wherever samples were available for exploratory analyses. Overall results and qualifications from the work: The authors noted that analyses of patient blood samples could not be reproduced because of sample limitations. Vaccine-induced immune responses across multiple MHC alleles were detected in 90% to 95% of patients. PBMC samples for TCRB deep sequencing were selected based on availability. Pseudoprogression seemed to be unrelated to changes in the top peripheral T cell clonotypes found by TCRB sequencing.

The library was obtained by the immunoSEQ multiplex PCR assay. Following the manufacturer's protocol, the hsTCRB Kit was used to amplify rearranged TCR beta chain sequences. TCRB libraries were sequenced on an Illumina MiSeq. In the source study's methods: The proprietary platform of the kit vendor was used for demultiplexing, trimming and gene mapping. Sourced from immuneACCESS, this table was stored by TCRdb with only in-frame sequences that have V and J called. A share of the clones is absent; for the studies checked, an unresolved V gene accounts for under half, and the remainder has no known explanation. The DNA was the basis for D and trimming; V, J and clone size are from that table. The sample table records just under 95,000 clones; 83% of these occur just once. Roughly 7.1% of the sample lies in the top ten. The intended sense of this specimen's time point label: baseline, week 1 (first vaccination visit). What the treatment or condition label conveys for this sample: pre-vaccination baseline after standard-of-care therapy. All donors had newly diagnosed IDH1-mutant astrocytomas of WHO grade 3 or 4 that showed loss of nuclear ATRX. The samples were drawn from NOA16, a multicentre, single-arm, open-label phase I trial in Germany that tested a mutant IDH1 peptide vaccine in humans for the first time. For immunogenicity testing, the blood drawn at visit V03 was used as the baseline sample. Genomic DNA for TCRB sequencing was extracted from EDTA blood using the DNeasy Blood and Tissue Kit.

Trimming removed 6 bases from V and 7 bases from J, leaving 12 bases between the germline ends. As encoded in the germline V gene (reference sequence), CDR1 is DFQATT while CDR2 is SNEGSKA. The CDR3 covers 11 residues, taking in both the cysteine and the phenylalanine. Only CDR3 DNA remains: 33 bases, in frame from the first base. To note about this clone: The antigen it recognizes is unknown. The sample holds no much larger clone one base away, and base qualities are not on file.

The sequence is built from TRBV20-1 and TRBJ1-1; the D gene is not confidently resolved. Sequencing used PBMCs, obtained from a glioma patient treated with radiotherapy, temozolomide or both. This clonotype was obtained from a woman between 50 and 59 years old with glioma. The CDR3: CSASFSYEAFF. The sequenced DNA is TGCAGTGCGTCGTTTTCTTATGAAGCTTTCTTT.